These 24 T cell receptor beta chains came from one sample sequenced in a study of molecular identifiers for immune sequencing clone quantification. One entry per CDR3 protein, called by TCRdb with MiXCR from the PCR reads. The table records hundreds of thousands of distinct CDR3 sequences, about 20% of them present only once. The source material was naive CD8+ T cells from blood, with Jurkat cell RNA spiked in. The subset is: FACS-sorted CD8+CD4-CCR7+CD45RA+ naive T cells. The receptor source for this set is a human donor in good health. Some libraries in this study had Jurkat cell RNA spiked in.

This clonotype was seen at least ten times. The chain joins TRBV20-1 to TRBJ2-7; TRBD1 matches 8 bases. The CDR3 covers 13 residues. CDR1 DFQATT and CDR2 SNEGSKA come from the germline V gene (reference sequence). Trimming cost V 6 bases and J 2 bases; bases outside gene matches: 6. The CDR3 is CSAKDRETYEQYF. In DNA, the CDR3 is TGCAGTGCAAAGGACAGGGAAACCTACGAGCAGTACTTC.

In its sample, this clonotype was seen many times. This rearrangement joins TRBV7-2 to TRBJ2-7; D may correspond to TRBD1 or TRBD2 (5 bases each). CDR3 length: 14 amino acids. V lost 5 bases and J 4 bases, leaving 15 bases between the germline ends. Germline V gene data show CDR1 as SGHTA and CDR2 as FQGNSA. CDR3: CASSPTGRKYEQYF. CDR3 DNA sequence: TGTGCCAGCAGCCCAACGGGACGCAAATACGAGCAGTACTTC.

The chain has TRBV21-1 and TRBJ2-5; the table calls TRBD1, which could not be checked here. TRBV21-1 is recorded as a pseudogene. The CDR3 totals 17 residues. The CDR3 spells CASSKHTPGTKGKTQYF. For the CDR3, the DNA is TGTGCCAGCAGCAAACATACACCAGGGACCAAGGGGAAGACCCAGTACTTC.

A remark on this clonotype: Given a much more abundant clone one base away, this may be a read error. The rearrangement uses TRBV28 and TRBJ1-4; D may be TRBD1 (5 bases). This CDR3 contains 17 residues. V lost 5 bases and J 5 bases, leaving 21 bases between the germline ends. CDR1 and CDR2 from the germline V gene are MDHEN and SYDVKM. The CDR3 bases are TGTGCCAGCAGTAGGATTGGACAAGGTGGCGTAAATGAAAAACTGTTTTTT. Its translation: CASSRIGQGGVNEKLFF.

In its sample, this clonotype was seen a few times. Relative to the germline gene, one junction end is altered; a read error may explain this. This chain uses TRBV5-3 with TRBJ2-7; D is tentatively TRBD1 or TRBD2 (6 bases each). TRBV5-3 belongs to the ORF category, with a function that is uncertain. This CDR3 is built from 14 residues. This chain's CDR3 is CASSSGDNHYEQYF. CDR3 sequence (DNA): TGTGCCAGCAGCTCGGGGGACAACCACTACGAGCAGTACTTC.

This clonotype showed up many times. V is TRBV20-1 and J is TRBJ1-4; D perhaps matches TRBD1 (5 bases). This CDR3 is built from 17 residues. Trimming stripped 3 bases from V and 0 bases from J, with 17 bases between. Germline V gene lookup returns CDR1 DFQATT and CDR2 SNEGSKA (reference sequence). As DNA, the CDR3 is TGCAGTGCTAGCACCCTCGACAGACCCGCAACTAATGAAAAACTGTTTTTT. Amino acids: CSASTLDRPATNEKLFF.

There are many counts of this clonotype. The CDR3 DNA reads TGTGCCAGCAGGAGCCCGGGACAGGGAGTCGACGAGCAGTACTTC. This codes for CASRSPGQGVDEQYF. The chain recombines TRBV7-8 with TRBJ2-7, with 9 nucleotides matching TRBD1. Germline-derived CDR1 and CDR2 are SGHVS and FQNEAQ. This CDR3 contains 15 residues. The junction had 11 bases not matched to a gene; V was cut back by 6 bases and J by 5 bases. The whole variable domain, filled in from reference TRBV7-8 and TRBJ2-7, reads GAGVSQSPRYKVAKRGQDVALRCDPISGHVSLFWYQQALGQGPEFLTYFQNEAQLDKSGLPSDRFFAERPEGSVSTLKIQRTQQEDSAVYLCASRSPGQGVDEQYFGPGTRLTVT.

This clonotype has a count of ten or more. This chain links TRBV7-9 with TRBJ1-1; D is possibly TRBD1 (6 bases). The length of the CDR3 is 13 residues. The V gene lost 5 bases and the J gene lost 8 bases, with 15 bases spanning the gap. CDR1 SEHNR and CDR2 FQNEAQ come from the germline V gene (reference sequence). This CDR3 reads CASSRSGTLEAFF. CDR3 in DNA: TGTGCCAGCAGCAGATCCGGGACACTAGAAGCTTTCTTT.

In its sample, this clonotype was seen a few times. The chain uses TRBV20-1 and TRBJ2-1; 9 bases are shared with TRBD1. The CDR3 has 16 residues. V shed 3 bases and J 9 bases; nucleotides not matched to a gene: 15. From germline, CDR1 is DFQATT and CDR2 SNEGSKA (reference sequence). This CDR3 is CSASSVARGQGGEQFF. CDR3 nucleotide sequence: TGCAGTGCTAGTAGCGTAGCCCGGGGACAGGGCGGTGAGCAGTTCTTC.

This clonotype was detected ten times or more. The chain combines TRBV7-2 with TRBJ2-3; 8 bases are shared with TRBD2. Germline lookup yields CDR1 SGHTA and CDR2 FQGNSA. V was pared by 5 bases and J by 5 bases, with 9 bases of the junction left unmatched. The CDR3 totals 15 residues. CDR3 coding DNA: TGTGCCAGCAGCAGGATACTAGCGGCAGGAGATACGCAGTATTTT. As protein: CASSRILAAGDTQYF.

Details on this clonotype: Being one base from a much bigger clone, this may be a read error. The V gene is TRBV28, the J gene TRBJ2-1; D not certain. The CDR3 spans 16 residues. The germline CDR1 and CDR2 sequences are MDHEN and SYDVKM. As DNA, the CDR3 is TGTGCCAGCAGTTTGCCGCGCACAAGCTCCTACAATGAGCAGCTCTTC. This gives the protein CASSLPRTSSYNEQLF.

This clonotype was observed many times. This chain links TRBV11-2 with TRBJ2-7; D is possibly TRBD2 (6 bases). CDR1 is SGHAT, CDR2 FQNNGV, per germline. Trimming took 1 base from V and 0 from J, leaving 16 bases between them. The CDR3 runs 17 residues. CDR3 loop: CASSLAPPSGFSYEQYF. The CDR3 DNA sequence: TGTGCCAGCAGCTTAGCTCCCCCCAGCGGGTTCTCCTACGAGCAGTACTTC.

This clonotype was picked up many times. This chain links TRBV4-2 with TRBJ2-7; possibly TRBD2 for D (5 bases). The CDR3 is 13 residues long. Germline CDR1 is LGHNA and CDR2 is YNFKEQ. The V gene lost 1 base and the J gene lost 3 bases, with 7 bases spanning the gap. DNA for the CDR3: TGTGCCAGCAGCCAAGGAGGGCTCTACGAGCAGTACTTC. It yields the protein CASSQGGLYEQYF.

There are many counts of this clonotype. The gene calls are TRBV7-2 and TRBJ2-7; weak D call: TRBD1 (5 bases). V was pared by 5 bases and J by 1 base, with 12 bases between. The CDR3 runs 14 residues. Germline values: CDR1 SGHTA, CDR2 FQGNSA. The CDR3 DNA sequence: TGTGCCAGCAGCCCTGAACAGGCTTCCTACGAGCAGTACTTC. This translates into CASSPEQASYEQYF.

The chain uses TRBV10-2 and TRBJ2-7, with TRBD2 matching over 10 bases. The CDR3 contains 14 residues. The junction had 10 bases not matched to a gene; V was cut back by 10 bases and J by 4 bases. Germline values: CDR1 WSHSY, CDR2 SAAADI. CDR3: CANNGAGGRYEQYF. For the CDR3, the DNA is TGCGCCAACAACGGAGCGGGGGGGCGGTACGAGCAGTACTTC.

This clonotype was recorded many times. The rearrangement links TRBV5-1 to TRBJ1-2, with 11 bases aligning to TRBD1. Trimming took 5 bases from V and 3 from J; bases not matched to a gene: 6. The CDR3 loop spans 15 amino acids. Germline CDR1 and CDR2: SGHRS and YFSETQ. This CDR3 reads CASRPGQGAYYGYTF. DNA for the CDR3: TGCGCCAGCAGGCCCGGACAGGGGGCGTACTATGGCTACACCTTC.

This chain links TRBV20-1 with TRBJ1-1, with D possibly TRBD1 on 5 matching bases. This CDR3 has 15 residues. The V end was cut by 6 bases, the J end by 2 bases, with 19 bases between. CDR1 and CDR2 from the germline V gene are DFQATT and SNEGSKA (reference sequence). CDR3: CSAIGALGENTEAFF. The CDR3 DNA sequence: TGCAGTGCCATAGGGGCCCTAGGAGAAAACACTGAAGCTTTCTTT.

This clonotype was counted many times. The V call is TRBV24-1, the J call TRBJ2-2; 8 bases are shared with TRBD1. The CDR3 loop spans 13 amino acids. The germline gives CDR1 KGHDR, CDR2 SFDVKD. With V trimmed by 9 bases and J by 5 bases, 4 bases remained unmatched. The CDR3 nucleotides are TGTGCCACCGGGACAGGAAGGACCGGGGAGCTGTTTTTT. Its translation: CATGTGRTGELFF.

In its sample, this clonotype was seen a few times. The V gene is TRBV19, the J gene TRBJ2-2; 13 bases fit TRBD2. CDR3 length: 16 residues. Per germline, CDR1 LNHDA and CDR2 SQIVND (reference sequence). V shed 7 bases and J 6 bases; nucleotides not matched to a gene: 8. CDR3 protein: CASIKLAGGIAGELFF. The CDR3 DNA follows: TGTGCCAGTATTAAACTAGCGGGGGGGATCGCCGGGGAGCTGTTTTTT. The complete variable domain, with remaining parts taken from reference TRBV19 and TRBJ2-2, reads DGGITQSPKYLFRKEGQNVTLSCEQNLNHDAMYWYRQDPGQGLRLIYYSQIVNDFQKGDIAEGYSVSREKKESFPLTVTSAQKNPTAFYLCASIKLAGGIAGELFFGEGSRLTVL.

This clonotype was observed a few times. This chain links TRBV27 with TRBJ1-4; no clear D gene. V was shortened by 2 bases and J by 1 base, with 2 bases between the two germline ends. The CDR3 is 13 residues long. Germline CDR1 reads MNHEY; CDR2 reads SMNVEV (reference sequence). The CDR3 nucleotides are TGTGCCAGCAGTTTACTAACTAATGAAAAACTGTTTTTT. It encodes CASSLLTNEKLFF. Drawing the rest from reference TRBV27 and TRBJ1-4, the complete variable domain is EAQVTQNPRYLITVTGKKLTVTCSQNMNHEYMSWYRQDPGLGLRQIYYSMNVEVTDKGDVPEGYKVSRKEKRNFPLILESPSPNQTSLYFCASSLLTNEKLFFGSGTQLSVL.

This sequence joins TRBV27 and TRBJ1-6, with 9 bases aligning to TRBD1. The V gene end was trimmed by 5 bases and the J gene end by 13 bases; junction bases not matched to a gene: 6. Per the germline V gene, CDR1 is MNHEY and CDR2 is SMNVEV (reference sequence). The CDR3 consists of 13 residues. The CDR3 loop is CASSLQQGAPLHF. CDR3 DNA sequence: TGTGCCAGCAGTCTTCAACAGGGGGCTCCCCTCCACTTT.

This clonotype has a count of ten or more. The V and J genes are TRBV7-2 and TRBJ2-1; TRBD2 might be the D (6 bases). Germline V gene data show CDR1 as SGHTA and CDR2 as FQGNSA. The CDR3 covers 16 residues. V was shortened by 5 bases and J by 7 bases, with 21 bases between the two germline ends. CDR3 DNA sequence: TGTGCCAGCAGCCATGGACGAAGGACTACCGATAATGAGCAGTTCTTC. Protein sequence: CASSHGRRTTDNEQFF.

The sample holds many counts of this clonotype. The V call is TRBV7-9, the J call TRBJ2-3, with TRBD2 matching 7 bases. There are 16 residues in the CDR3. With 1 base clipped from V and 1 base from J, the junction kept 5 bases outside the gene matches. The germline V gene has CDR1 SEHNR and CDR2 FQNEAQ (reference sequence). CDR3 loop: CASSLVPGRGTDTQYF. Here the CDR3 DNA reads TGTGCCAGCAGCTTAGTCCCGGGGAGGGGCACAGATACGCAGTATTTT.

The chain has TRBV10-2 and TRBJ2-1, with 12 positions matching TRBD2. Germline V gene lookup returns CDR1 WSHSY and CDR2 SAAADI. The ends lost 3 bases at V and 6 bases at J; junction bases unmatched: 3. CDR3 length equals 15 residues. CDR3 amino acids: CASSELAGGPNEQFF. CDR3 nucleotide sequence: TGCGCCAGCAGTGAACTAGCGGGGGGCCCCAATGAGCAGTTCTTC.